This TCR beta chain was observed in a study of T cell responses to AZD1222 COVID-19 vaccine. Points from the study as a whole: Donor demographics were predominantly white British with a female majority; clonal diversity may be underestimated.

V dropped 3 bases and J dropped 2; count of bases not matched to a gene: 3. Germline CDR1 is MDHEN and CDR2 is SYDVKM. The CDR3 spans 14 residues. Notes on this clone: Its antigen is still unknown.

Method: immunoSEQ multiplex PCR; TCRdb's copy keeps in-frame clones and lacks some. Here the sample spans 130,000 to 150,000 clones, roughly 90% being singletons. This chain joins TRBV28 and TRBJ2-5; 7 bases line up with TRBD1. The sequenced sample was peripheral blood, obtained 28 days after the second dose of the MenACWY control vaccine. The sequence derives from an adult who received the MenACWY meningococcal vaccine as a control. Here the CDR3 DNA reads TGTGCCAGCAGTTTGACAGGGAATCAAGAGACCCAGTACTTC. Translated: CASSLTGNQETQYF.